Shown below are 4 T cell receptor beta chains from a single sample sequenced in a study of blood T cell repertoires in COVID-19. The assay was immunoSEQ multiplex PCR, and TCRdb's table has in-frame clones only and misses some. Seen here are some 70,000 clones, 80% to 95% observed once, and the top ten hold less than 15%. The sample consisted of peripheral blood. The source of these receptors is a human donor with active COVID-19. The donor label of this sample is uncertain.

This chain connects TRBV29-1 to TRBJ1-4; D uncertain. The V end lost 1 base, the J end lost 3 bases, and 9 bases lay between the germline ends. The CDR3 has 14 residues. Germline values: CDR1 SQVTM, CDR2 ANQGSEA. The DNA for the CDR3 is TGCAGCGTTGAAGGAACTCGGGCTAATGAAAAACTGTTTTTT. It is translated as CSVEGTRANEKLFF.

This chain connects TRBV24-1 to TRBJ2-5; D perhaps matches TRBD2 (5 bases). The CDR3 covers 15 residues. Trimming took 0 bases from V and 4 from J, leaving 11 bases between them. The germline CDR1 and CDR2 sequences are KGHDR and SFDVKD. In DNA, the CDR3 is TGTGCCACCAGTGATTTGGTAGCGTTCGTAGAGACCCAGTACTTC. Translation: CATSDLVAFVETQYF.

The V call is TRBV19, the J call TRBJ1-1, with TRBD1 identical over 8 bases. After removal of 1 base from V and 4 bases from J, the junction contained 5 bases not matched to a gene. Per the germline V gene, CDR1 is LNHDA and CDR2 is SQIVND (reference sequence). The CDR3 runs 15 residues. Written as DNA, the CDR3 is TGTGCCAGTAGTATAGCCTCGGACAGGGCCACTGAAGCTTTCTTT. Its protein product is CASSIASDRATEAFF.

For this clone: Distinct nucleotide sequences in the sample also encode this CDR3. V and J are TRBV18 and TRBJ2-2, with a weak D call TRBD1 (5 bases). This CDR3 is built from 13 residues. Trimming took 3 bases from V and 6 from J, leaving 8 bases between them. Germline CDR1 KGHSH, CDR2 LQKENI. The CDR3 DNA follows: TGTGCCAGCTCACCCCAAGGGGCCGGGGAGCTGTTTTTT. Its translation is CASSPQGAGELFF.